This record looks at one TCR beta chain sequence and its context. These data are taken from a study of blood T cell repertoires in COVID-19. Background on the study: PBMCs, B-cell-depleted T cells, or T cells provided the cDNA or gDNA that made up the material.

Original data processing: Amplification with reference gene primers provided the estimates of nucleated cell counts. The assay was immunoSEQ multiplex PCR, and TCRdb's table has in-frame clones only and misses some. That table furnishes V, J and clone size, whereas the DNA furnished D and trimming. The repertoire has approximately 390,000 clones, roughly 90% of them found once; the top ten carry 6.5%. The CDR3 loop spans 14 amino acids. Losses at the gene ends were 4 bases for V and 10 bases for J; bases not matched to a gene: 5. CDR1 and CDR2 from the germline V gene are LGHNA and YSLEER. The source is a man in his late teens or twenties with active or convalescent COVID-19. This chain uses TRBV4-3 with TRBJ1-6; 9 bases fit TRBD1. The specimen sequenced was peripheral blood. This CDR3 reads CASSPGTGRSPLHF. For the CDR3, the DNA is TGCGCCAGCAGCCCCGGGACAGGGCGCTCACCCCTCCACTTT.